This TCR beta chain derives from a study of CD8+ T cells in alopecia areata. Germline CDR1 reads LNHDA; CDR2 reads SQIVND (reference sequence). This CDR3 spans 14 amino acids. Trimming left V 4 bases short and J 5 bases short, with 14 bases between. Treatment indicated: oral pan-JAK inhibitor, 5-10 mg twice daily. RNA was isolated and reverse transcribed to cDNA, the sequencing template. Assay used: immunoSEQ multiplex PCR; TCRdb lists only in-frame clones, some missing. This sample yields 70,000 or so clones, of which approximately 28% are seen a single time; just under 15% belongs to the top ten. The V call is TRBV19, the J call TRBJ1-2; D is uncertain. The sequences come from CD8+ T cells sorted from blood, collected at week 4, from a patient treated with tofacitinib. The receptor was derived from a human donor with alopecia areata. DNA for the CDR3: TGTGCCAGTAGTACTTCGGACGGCCCGTATGGCTACACCTTC. Protein sequence: CASSTSDGPYGYTF.